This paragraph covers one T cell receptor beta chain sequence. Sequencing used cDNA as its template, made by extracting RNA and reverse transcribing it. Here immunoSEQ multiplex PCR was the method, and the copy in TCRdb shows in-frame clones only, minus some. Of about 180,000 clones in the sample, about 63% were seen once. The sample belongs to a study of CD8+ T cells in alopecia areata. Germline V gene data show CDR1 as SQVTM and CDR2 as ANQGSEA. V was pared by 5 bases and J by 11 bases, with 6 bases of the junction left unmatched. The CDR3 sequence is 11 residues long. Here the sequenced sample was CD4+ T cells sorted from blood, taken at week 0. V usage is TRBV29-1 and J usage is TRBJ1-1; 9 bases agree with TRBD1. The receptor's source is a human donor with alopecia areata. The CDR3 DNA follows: TGCAGCGTTATATCCGGGACAGGGGCTTTCTTT. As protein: CSVISGTGAFF.